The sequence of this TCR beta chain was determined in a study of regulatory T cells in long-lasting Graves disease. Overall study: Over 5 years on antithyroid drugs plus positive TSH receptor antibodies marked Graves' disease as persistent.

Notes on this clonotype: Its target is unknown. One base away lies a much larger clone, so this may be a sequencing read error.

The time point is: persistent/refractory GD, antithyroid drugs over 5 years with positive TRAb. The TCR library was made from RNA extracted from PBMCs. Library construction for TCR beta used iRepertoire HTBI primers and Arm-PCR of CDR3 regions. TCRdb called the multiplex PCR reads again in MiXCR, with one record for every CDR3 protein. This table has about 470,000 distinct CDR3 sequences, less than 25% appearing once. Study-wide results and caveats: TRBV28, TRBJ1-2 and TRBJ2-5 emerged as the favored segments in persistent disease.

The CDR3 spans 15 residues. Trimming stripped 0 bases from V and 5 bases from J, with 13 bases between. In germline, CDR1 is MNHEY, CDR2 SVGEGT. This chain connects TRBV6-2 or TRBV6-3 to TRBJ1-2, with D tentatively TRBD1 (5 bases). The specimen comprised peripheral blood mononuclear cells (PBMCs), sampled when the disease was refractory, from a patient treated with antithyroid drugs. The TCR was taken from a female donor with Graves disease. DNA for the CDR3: TGTGCCAGCAGTTACTCTCCGGGGACGTCATATGGCTACACCTTC. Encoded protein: CASSYSPGTSYGYTF.